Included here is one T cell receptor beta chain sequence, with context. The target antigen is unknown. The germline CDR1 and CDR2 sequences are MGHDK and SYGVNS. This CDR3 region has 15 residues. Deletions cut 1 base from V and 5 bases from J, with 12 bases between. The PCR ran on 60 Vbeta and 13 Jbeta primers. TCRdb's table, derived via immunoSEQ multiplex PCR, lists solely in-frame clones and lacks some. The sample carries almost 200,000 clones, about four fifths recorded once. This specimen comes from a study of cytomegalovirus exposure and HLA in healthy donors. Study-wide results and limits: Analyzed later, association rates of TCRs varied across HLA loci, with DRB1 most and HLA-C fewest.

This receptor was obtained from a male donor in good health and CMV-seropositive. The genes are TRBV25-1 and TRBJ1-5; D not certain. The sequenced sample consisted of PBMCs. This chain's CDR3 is CASSEFFGGDQPQHF. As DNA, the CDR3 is TGTGCCAGCAGTGAATTTTTTGGAGGAGATCAGCCCCAGCATTTT.